The text below deals with one TCR beta chain. Trimming stripped 1 base from V and 6 bases from J, with 18 bases between. Germline CDR1 is LNHDA and CDR2 is SQIVND (reference sequence). The CDR3 length is 16 residues. One entry per CDR3 protein, called by TCRdb with MiXCR from the 5' RACE reads. This table has about 350,000 distinct CDR3 sequences, roughly 8.3% appearing once. The sample is drawn from a study of T cells after yellow fever vaccination. Study background: It was SMART-Seq v4 Ultra Low Input that prepared the fractions with low cell numbers.

Sample: PBMCs, taken more than 35 days after the first yellow fever vaccination. The rearrangement joins TRBV19 to TRBJ1-2, with D possibly TRBD1 on 5 matching bases. The source is a man aged 18 to 29 who received the YFV17D yellow fever vaccine. Written as DNA, the CDR3 is TGTGCCAGTAGTATAGGGGGCTTGCTCCCGCAAAATGGCTACACCTTC. It yields the protein CASSIGGLLPQNGYTF.